The TCR beta chain under discussion was sequenced for a study of T cell changes during pregnancy in multiple sclerosis. Per germline, CDR1 SGHTA and CDR2 FQGTGA. The CDR3 extends over 13 amino acids. Trimming left V 11 bases short and J 12 bases short, with 22 bases between. The repertoire was sequenced with immunoSEQ multiplex PCR; TCRdb's copy has only in-frame clones and lacks some. The table includes 56,000 or so clones, around 85% detected once. The chain links TRBV7-3 to TRBJ1-4, with D tentatively TRBD1 (6 bases). Sequences were derived from CD4+ T cells from peripheral blood mononuclear cells, sampled in the third trimester of pregnancy. This receptor was identified in a female donor with multiple sclerosis, enrolled in a pregnancy study. The CDR3 region is CACQRQAGEQLFF. In DNA form, the CDR3 reads TGTGCCTGCCAACGACAGGCTGGGGAACAACTGTTTTTT.